Reported below is one TCR beta chain. The source of the sample is a study of Graves' ophthalmopathy and Graves' hyperthyroidism. RNA transcripts yielded amplified TCR beta CDR3 regions. Amplification began with first-round RT-PCR using HTBI primers, then second-round multiplex PCR was performed. MiXCR, run by TCRdb on the multiplex PCR reads, gives a single entry per CDR3 protein. This repertoire shows more than 150,000 distinct CDR3 sequences, over 35% found once; its top ten account for approximately 5.5%. The CDR3 contains 13 residues. Per the germline V gene, CDR1 is MDHEN and CDR2 is SYDVKM. With 4 bases removed from V and 8 bases from J, the gap between germline ends came to 14 bases.

This sequence was found in a woman in her 40s with Graves' ophthalmopathy. Sequenced material: peripheral blood. J is TRBJ1-2 and V is TRBV28, with D maybe TRBD1 (6 bases). The CDR3 DNA reads as TGTGCCAGCAGTTCACCCGGACAGACGGGCTACACCTTC. Its translation is CASSSPGQTGYTF.